The present TCR beta chain was sequenced within a study of Tregs in tolerant kidney transplant recipients. The nonmyeloablative bone marrow transplants came from related graft donors, with transient mixed chimerism. This CDR3 region has 13 residues. V shed 2 bases and J shed 3 bases, with 5 bases lying between them. The V gene's germline CDR1 is SGHNT and CDR2 YENEEA. The data were produced by immunoSEQ multiplex PCR, yet TCRdb's version contains in-frame clones alone and is incomplete. Its table lists about 23,000 clones. Worth noting for this clone: The read comes to an end 3 residues before the CDR3 does, leaving the germline J gene to fill in the end.

The rearrangement uses TRBV11-3 and TRBJ2-1; D remains ambiguous. The sequence was collected from a human patient who received a combined kidney and bone marrow transplant. Some T cells may arise from the graft donor. The sequencing used CD4+ T cells from blood (PBMCs), collected 6 months after the transplant. The sequenced CDR3 bases are TGTGCCAGCAGCTTAAAGGTCTACAATGAG. Protein sequence: CASSLKVYNE. The entire CDR3 protein is CASSLKVYNEQFF.